The clone carrying this T cell receptor beta chain was observed many times. This record comes from a study of T cells in Graves' hyperthyroidism and ophthalmopathy. On the study more broadly: Peripheral blood specimens were obtained at initial diagnosis, prior to any treatment.

It was RNA transcripts that yielded the amplified TCR beta CDR3 regions. An initial round of RT-PCR targeting the TCR CDR3 relied on the HTBI primer set. Each CDR3 protein is one row after TCRdb ran MiXCR on the multiplex PCR reads. Here the sample spans 300,000 to 400,000 distinct CDR3 sequences, approximately 15% being singletons. Germline loops: CDR1 DFQATT, CDR2 SNEGSKA (reference sequence). The CDR3 consists of 16 residues. The ends were cut back, 0 bases at V and 5 bases at J, with 18 bases in the middle. This TCR derives from a woman aged 60-70 years with Graves' hyperthyroidism. The J gene is TRBJ2-3, the V gene TRBV20-1; D possibly corresponds to TRBD2 (6 bases). Sequenced material: blood. The DNA of the CDR3 is TGCAGTGCTAGAGACTTCTCCGGGAGAAGGGTAGATACGCAGTATTTT. It specifies CSARDFSGRRVDTQYF.